These 8 T cell receptor beta chains came from one sample sequenced in a study of blood T cell repertoires in COVID-19 (dated by TCRdb to the early 2020s). The library was obtained by the immunoSEQ multiplex PCR assay. TCRdb took this table from immuneACCESS and kept in-frame rearrangements with V and J called. Such tables lack part of the clones; where checked against another copy, unresolved V genes explain under half of the gap, and the rest is unexplained. This sample gives roughly 68,000 clones in total; less than 85% of them show up just once. The ten largest clones add up to about 20% of the sample. Sequenced sample: peripheral blood. The receptors stem from an elderly woman with acute or convalescent COVID-19.

This clone is a singleton in its sample. The chain links TRBV5-4 to TRBJ2-7; possible D gene TRBD2, 5 bases. CDR1 and CDR2 (germline): SGHNT, YYREEE (reference sequence). With 5 bases removed from V and 5 bases from J, the gap between germline ends came to 14 bases. The CDR3 length is 13 residues. CDR3 nucleotide sequence: TGTGCCAGCAGTTCCGGGAAAGAGAACGAGCAGTACTTC. Translating it yields CASSSGKENEQYF.

In nucleotides, the CDR3 is TGTGCCAGCAGCCCCCAGACACAGGGGGTGGCAGCTTTCTTT. Amino acids: CASSPQTQGVAAFF. This sequence joins TRBV11-3 and TRBJ1-1; 8 bases match TRBD1. There are 14 residues in the CDR3. Germline V lookup: CDR1 SGHNT, CDR2 YENEEA. Germline trimming cut 5 bases from V and 10 bases from J; bases unmatched to any gene: 12.

The rearrangement joins TRBV2 to TRBJ1-3; the match to TRBD1 covers 7 bases. Germline V lookup: CDR1 SNHLY, CDR2 FYNNEI. After removal of 6 bases from V and 2 bases from J, the junction contained 4 bases not matched to a gene. This CDR3 contains 14 residues. The CDR3 nucleotides are TGTGCCAGCAGAGGACAGGAGGCTGGAAACACCATATATTTT. This encodes CASRGQEAGNTIYF.

V is TRBV5-4 and J is TRBJ2-5; 10 bases align to TRBD2. The CDR3 has 16 amino acids. Looked up from germline, CDR1 is SGHNT and CDR2 is YYREEE (reference sequence). The junction had 10 bases not matched to a gene; V was cut back by 3 bases and J by 5 bases. The CDR3 region is CASSYLLTSGWETQYF. CDR3 coding DNA: TGTGCCAGCAGCTACTTGTTGACTAGCGGGTGGGAGACCCAGTACTTC.

This sequence joins TRBV4-1 and TRBJ2-5; 11 nucleotides line up with TRBD2. CDR1 is MGHRA and CDR2 is YSYEKL in the germline V gene. The CDR3 contains 19 residues. V was clipped by 0 bases and J by 0 bases; unmatched bases: 9. In nucleotides, the CDR3 is TGCGCCAGCAGCCAAGAGTCGCTAGCGGGGGGCGGGTACCAAGAGACCCAGTACTTC. As protein: CASSQESLAGGGYQETQYF.

At least ten counts were recorded for this clone. The rearrangement links TRBV5-5 to TRBJ1-5; 8 bases agree with TRBD1. The CDR3 totals 16 residues. The J segment lost 7 bases and the V segment lost 0 bases, leaving 9 bases of the junction unmatched. Germline CDR1 SGHKS, CDR2 YYEKEE (reference sequence). The CDR3 sequence is CASSLEGQGAYQPQHF. The CDR3 DNA is TGTGCCAGCAGCTTGGAAGGCCAGGGGGCGTACCAGCCCCAGCATTTT. Supplemented by reference TRBV5-5 and TRBJ1-5, the full variable domain reads DAGVTQSPTHLIKTRGQQVTLRCSPISGHKSVSWYQQVLGQGPQFIFQYYEKEERGRGNFPDRFSARQFPNYSSELNVNALLLGDSALYLCASSLEGQGAYQPQHFGDGTRLSIL.

The chain is built from TRBV18 and TRBJ2-7, with TRBD2 matching over 8 bases. This CDR3 spans 15 amino acids. Germline V gene lookup returns CDR1 KGHSH and CDR2 LQKENI. Germline trimming cut 0 bases from V and 2 bases from J; bases unmatched to any gene: 3. CDR3 bases: TGTGCCAGCTCACCACCGACTAGCGTTGCCTACGAGCAGTACTTC. Translation: CASSPPTSVAYEQYF.

This chain joins TRBV5-6 and TRBJ2-7; D not certain. Germline CDR1 reads SGHDT; CDR2 reads YYEEEE. CDR3 length: 15 residues. Between the trimmed V and J ends, which lost 4 bases and 0 bases, there was a span of 14 bases. DNA for the CDR3: TGTGCCAGCAGCCTCCCCGGGTCGTCCTCCTACGAGCAGTACTTC. It is translated as CASSLPGSSSYEQYF.